This T cell receptor (beta chain) came from a study of T cell repertoires in cytomegalovirus infection. The overall study: Recently identified HLA-C-restricted and well-studied HLA-B-restricted CMV epitopes were used.

Notes on the study in general: Cumulative public TCR beta family frequency identified CMV carriers with the relevant HLA. HLA-C-restricted, CMV-specific TCR beta clonotypes were dominant ex vivo.

There are 17 residues in the CDR3. The ends were cut back, 6 bases at V and 8 bases at J, with 25 bases in the middle. TCRdb itself ran the reads through MiXCR, one entry per CDR3 protein. The sample lists approximately 990,000 distinct CDR3 sequences; approximately 32% were seen once. Notes on this clonotype: Its antigen is unidentified.

The source of this sequence is a human donor in good health (CMV status not recorded). Some clones in this sample may be carry-over from other donors' samples. The rearrangement joins TRBV23-1 to TRBJ1-4; tentatively, D is TRBD1 (6 bases). TRBV23-1 counts as an open reading frame of uncertain function. Sequencing used cultured CD8+ T cells from PBMCs, obtained from culture after CMV antigen stimulation. The DNA of the CDR3 is TGCGCCAGCAGAACCGCAACGATGAACAGGGCCTGGGAAAAACTGTTTTTT. The encoded protein is CASRTATMNRAWEKLFF.